The sequence of this TCR beta chain was determined in a study of response to subunit inactivated influenza vaccine. To note about this clonotype: Its matching antigen is unknown.

Study observations and caveats: The authors put forward the suggestion that each seasonal influenza vaccination may bring in only a limited number of new T cells.

TCRdb recomputed calls from the RT-PCR reads with MiXCR, one row per CDR3 protein. The sample yields about 500,000 distinct CDR3 sequences, 16% seen once. Trimming pared 5 bases from V and 2 bases from J, leaving 21 bases between. The CDR3 sequence is 17 residues long. Per germline, CDR1 LNHDA and CDR2 SQIVND (reference sequence). The specimen comprised CD4+ T cells sorted from PBMCs, sampled roughly 24 months after vaccination. The J gene is TRBJ1-2, the V gene TRBV19; D possibly corresponds to TRBD1 (5 bases). The TCR comes from a man aged 50-75 years who received an inactivated influenza vaccine. CDR3 DNA sequence: TGTGCCAGTAGTTTTATTCTCCGGACAACTCTCAACTATGGCTACACCTTC. Protein sequence: CASSFILRTTLNYGYTF.